This record looks at one T cell receptor (beta chain) sequence and its context. This specimen comes from a study of blood T cell repertoires in COVID-19. Study information: Samples came from the United States, Italy and Spain, spanning acute and convalescent COVID-19. PBMCs, B-cell-depleted T cells, or T cells provided the cDNA or gDNA that made up the material.

Per the study methods: For nucleated cells, counts were estimated from reference gene primer amplification. Some clones are missing from TCRdb's copy, which holds only in-frame ones; the method was immunoSEQ multiplex PCR. The DNA was the basis for D and trimming; V, J and clone size are from that table. In the table there are some 150,000 clones, roughly 73% of which are singletons. The CDR3 totals 15 residues. From germline, CDR1 is SGHDT and CDR2 YYEEEE. The V gene lost 1 base and the J gene lost 0 bases, with 8 bases spanning the gap. The sequence derives from a woman aged 50 to 65 with active or convalescent COVID-19. The chain carries TRBV5-6 and TRBJ1-3; D is undetermined. Sample: peripheral blood. CDR3 protein: CASSLLQSSGNTIYF. The CDR3 DNA follows: TGTGCCAGCAGCTTGTTACAGAGCTCTGGAAACACCATATATTTT.